This record covers a single T cell receptor (beta chain). Sequencing was performed with immunoSEQ multiplex PCR; in TCRdb, only in-frame clones are kept and a portion is missing. The sample consists of roughly 74,000 clones, about nine tenths of them appearing once. This CDR3 region has 15 residues. The V segment lost 3 bases and the J segment 3 bases; nucleotides outside the gene matches: 4. Germline CDR1 MNHNS, CDR2 SASEGT. The data were taken from a study of PD-L1 blockade in urothelial cancer. This chain joins TRBV6-1 and TRBJ1-5; 8 bases fit TRBD1. Sequencing was performed on PBMCs, taken around atezolizumab (anti-PD-L1) treatment. The source is a woman in her seventies with urothelial cancer. CDR3 sequence reads: CASSEAGGPNQPQHF. DNA of the CDR3: TGTGCCAGCAGTGAGGCAGGGGGCCCCAATCAGCCCCAGCATTTT.